Presented here are 2 T cell receptor beta chains from one specimen sequenced in a study of T cell responses to AZD1222 COVID-19 vaccine (dated by TCRdb to 2020 to 2022). This sample's time point label indicates: baseline before first vaccination. Library preparation was by the immunoSEQ multiplex PCR assay. TCRdb took over this immuneACCESS table, retaining in-frame rearrangements with V and J assigned. Such tables are incomplete; in checked studies, under half of the missing clones stem from an unresolved V gene, and the remainder is unexplained. The sample records tens of thousands of clones, over 75% of which are singletons. The ten most abundant clones make up less than 25% of the sample. Here the sequenced sample was peripheral blood, taken on day 0 of AZD1222 vaccination. Receptors were obtained from an adult in good health.

The CDR3 reads CASSVDRDELFF. CDR3 DNA: TGTGCCAGCAGTGTCGACAGGGATGAACTGTTTTTT. The J gene is TRBJ1-4, the V gene TRBV2; TRBD1 matches at 7 bases. The CDR3 spans 12 residues. Germline V gives CDR1 SNHLY, CDR2 FYNNEI. The ends lost 4 bases at V and 12 bases at J; junction bases unmatched: 5.

This clone was counted only a few times. This sequence joins TRBV3-1 (or the pseudogene TRBV3-2) and TRBJ2-7, with 11 positions matching TRBD2. V gave up 4 bases and J gave up 0 bases; unmatched junction bases: 5. Germline values: CDR1 LGHDT, CDR2 YNNKEL (reference sequence). The CDR3 sequence is 16 residues long. The CDR3 DNA reads as TGTGCCAGCAGCCGGGGACTAGCGGCATCCTCCTACGAGCAGTACTTC. Protein sequence: CASSRGLAASSYEQYF.